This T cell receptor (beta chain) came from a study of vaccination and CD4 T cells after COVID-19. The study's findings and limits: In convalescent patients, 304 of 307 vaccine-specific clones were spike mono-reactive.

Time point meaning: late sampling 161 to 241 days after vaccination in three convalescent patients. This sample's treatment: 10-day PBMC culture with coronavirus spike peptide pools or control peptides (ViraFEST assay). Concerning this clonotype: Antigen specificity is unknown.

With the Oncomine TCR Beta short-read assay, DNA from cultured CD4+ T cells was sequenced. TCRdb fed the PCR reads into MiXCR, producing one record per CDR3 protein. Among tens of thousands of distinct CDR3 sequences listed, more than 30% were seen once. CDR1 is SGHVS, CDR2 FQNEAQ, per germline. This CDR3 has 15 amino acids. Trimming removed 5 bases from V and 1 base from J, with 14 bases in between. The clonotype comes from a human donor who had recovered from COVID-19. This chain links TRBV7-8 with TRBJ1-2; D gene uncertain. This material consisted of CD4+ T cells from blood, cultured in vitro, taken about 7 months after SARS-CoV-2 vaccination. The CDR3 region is CASSPGRILNYGYTF. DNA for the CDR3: TGTGCCAGCAGCCCCGGACGGATCCTTAACTATGGCTACACCTTC.